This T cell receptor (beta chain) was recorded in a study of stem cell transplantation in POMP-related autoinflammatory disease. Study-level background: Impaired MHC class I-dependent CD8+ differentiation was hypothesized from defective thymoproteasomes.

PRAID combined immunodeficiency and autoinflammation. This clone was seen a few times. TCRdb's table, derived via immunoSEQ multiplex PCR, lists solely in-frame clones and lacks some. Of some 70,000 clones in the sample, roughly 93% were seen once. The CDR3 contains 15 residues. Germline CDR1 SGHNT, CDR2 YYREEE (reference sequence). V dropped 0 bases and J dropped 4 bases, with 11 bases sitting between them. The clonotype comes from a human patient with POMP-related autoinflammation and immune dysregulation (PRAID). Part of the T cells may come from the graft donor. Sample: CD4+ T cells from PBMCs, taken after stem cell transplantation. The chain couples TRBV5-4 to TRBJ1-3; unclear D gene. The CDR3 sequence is CASSLAGVRGNTIYF. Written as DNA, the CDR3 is TGTGCCAGCAGCTTGGCTGGGGTGAGAGGAAACACCATATATTTT.